The source of this T cell receptor beta chain is a study of cytomegalovirus exposure and HLA in healthy donors. The CDR3 totals 13 residues. Germline assignment: CDR1 GTSNPN and CDR2 SVGIG (reference sequence). V was cut by 3 bases and J by 7 bases, with 16 bases left in between. About this clone: What it recognizes is unknown.

Findings and limits, study-wide: Later on, a genetic analysis was performed. It linked a missense variant in DCLRE1C with V- and J-gene trimming of TCR beta. There were several of the most significant clusters that appeared linked to common viral pathogens in a later analysis. DRB1 showed the most TCR associations and HLA-C the fewest in a later analysis, as rates varied by HLA locus.

PCR amplification relied on 60 Vbeta primers (plus 13 Jbeta primers). Data came from immunoSEQ multiplex PCR; TCRdb stores just in-frame clones and leaves some out. The table has under 150,000 clones, about four fifths seen once. Sequencing was done on a sample of PBMCs. This TCR was recovered from a woman aged 40 to 49 in good health and CMV-seronegative. This chain joins TRBV30 and TRBJ2-7, with a weak D call TRBD2 (6 bases). CDR3 sequence (DNA): TGTGCCTGGAGCGGGACTCATACCGGGGAGCAGTACTTC. It specifies CAWSGTHTGEQYF.